This TCR beta chain was found in a study of blood T cell repertoires in COVID-19. Study at large: PBMCs, B-cell-depleted T cells, or T cells were the source of the cDNA or gDNA that made up the material.

In the original analysis: Reference gene primer amplification yielded estimated nucleated cell counts. Measured with immunoSEQ multiplex PCR; TCRdb has only the in-frame clones, and not every one. V, J and clone size were drawn from that table, and D and trimming were deduced from the DNA. Among roughly 200,000 clones listed, 90% were seen once. Individuals aged about 18 to 90 years were recruited from 24 US areas. Which cohort a participant joined came from the clinical history participants gave. Germline CDR1 reads SGHNT; CDR2 reads YYREEE (reference sequence). The CDR3 loop spans 15 amino acids. The V end was cut by 0 bases, the J end by 0 bases, with 7 bases between.

This clonotype originated in a man younger than 45 who had recovered from COVID-19. The sample was PBMCs or T cells enriched from blood (not recorded which). This rearrangement joins TRBV5-4 to TRBJ1-3; D not resolved. The CDR3 region has the DNA TGTGCCAGCAGCTTGGGCGATGGCTCTGGAAACACCATATATTTT. It codes for CASSLGDGSGNTIYF.